This T cell receptor beta chain was retrieved from a study of Ad26.COV2.S vaccination and SARS-CoV-2 variants. Germline V lookup: CDR1 SEHNR, CDR2 FQNEAQ (reference sequence). There are 15 residues in the CDR3. With V trimmed by 3 bases and J by 6 bases, 9 bases remained unmatched. Sample treatment: roughly 19 received Ad26.COV2.S at low or high dose, single or two shots; roughly 5 received placebo; per-sample allocation not given. The study sampled participants on day 63 after the first vaccine or placebo injection. Only in-frame clones appear in the TCRdb table, and some are missing; sequencing was by immunoSEQ multiplex PCR. In the table there are about half a million clones, 89% of which are singletons.

V and J are TRBV7-9 and TRBJ1-1; TRBD1 agrees at 8 bases. Sequencing used peripheral blood, obtained in a trial of Ad26.COV2.S vaccine versus placebo. The sequence derives from a person aged 18-60 years who received the Ad26.COV2.S COVID-19 vaccine or a placebo. The CDR3 loop reads CASSFGQGEFAEAFF. The CDR3 nucleotides read TGTGCCAGCAGCTTTGGACAGGGCGAATTCGCTGAAGCTTTCTTT.